The TCR beta chain under discussion was sequenced for a study of CD8 T cell repertoires and HIV-1 epitope variants. This table comes from immunoSEQ multiplex PCR, and its TCRdb copy is limited to in-frame clones, with some not included. The sample contains fewer than 5,500 clones, just over 65% of which appear only once. Turning to this clone: Antigen unknown.

Germline values: CDR1 ENHRY, CDR2 SYGVKD. The V and J ends lost 8 bases and 1 base respectively, with 15 bases between them. CDR3 length: 15 residues. The J gene is TRBJ1-3, the V gene TRBV10-3, with D uncertain. This sequence originates from a male donor with HIV. Source material: cultured CD8+ T cells derived from PBMCs. The CDR3 DNA follows: TGTGCCATCCATCTTGGCTTGTCGTCTGGAAACACCATATATTTT. Encoded protein: CAIHLGLSSGNTIYF.